The table lists the clone carrying this T cell receptor beta chain with many counts. Its target is unknown. Sorting isolated naive CD8 T cells as CD8+CD4-CCR7+CD45RA+ events. The data belong to a study of molecular identifiers for immune sequencing clone quantification. Whole-study results and caveats: Among effectors, clones above 20 RNA copies held over 98% of molecules; among naive cells, under 1%. Detectable among about a million naive cells, according to reports, was Jurkat TCR RNA spiked in from one cell.

Germline lookup yields CDR1 SEHNR and CDR2 FQNEAQ (reference sequence). Trimming shortened V by 4 bases and J by 3 bases, and 10 bases separated the two germline ends. CDR3 length equals 13 residues. Previously described methods and listed TCR primers were employed for the bulk TCR libraries. TCRdb re-called the PCR reads with MiXCR, one entry per CDR3 protein. The sample lists under 65,000 distinct CDR3 sequences; about 23% were seen once. The sequence was obtained from a human donor in good health. Some libraries in this study had Jurkat cell RNA spiked in. Material for sequencing was naive CD8+ T cells from blood, with Jurkat cell RNA spiked in. As for subset: FACS-sorted CD8+CD4-CCR7+CD45RA+ naive T cells. The chain employs TRBV7-9 and TRBJ2-7, with unresolved D. CDR3 sequence reads: CASSSPRDYEQYF. The DNA for the CDR3 is TGTGCCAGCAGCTCACCTAGAGACTACGAGCAGTACTTC.